This T cell receptor beta chain was recovered during a study of blood T cell repertoires in COVID-19. Generated by immunoSEQ multiplex PCR, the TCRdb table keeps only in-frame clones and is missing some. The sample consists of 230,000 or so clones, approximately 85% of them appearing once. Points on this clone: Other DNA sequences from this sample encode an identical CDR3 as well.

The CDR3 has 13 amino acids. Germline loops: CDR1 SGHRS, CDR2 YFSETQ. J lost 7 bases, V lost 2 bases, and 5 bases had no gene match. The sequenced sample was PBMCs or T cells enriched from blood (not recorded which). The clonotype was recovered from a woman aged 45-65 years who had been exposed to COVID-19. This chain uses TRBV5-1 with TRBJ1-2, with 7 bases aligning to TRBD1. In nucleotides, the CDR3 is TGCGCCAGCAGCTTCGGCCAGGGGGGTGGCTACACCTTC. Protein sequence: CASSFGQGGGYTF.